The 5 T cell receptor beta chains reported below all come from one sample, sequenced in a study of T cells after yellow fever vaccination. TCRdb re-analysed the 5' RACE reads in MiXCR, keeping a single row per CDR3 protein. The repertoire holds 310,000 or so distinct CDR3 sequences, with approximately 3.8% as singletons. The input for sequencing was PBMCs, taken on the day of the yellow fever booster vaccination. All receptors come from a man between 18 and 35 years old who received the YFV17D yellow fever vaccine.

This clonotype was counted ten times or more. This chain uses TRBV7-3 with TRBJ2-3; 11 bases map to TRBD2. From germline, CDR1 is SGHTA and CDR2 FQGTGA. CDR3 length: 19 amino acids. Losses at the gene ends were 1 base for V and 4 bases for J; bases not matched to a gene: 13. The CDR3 reads CASSLKGTLAGGHSDTQYF. The CDR3 DNA follows: TGTGCCAGCAGCTTAAAGGGCACCTTAGCGGGGGGGCATTCAGATACGCAGTATTTT.

This clonotype was recorded many times. The rearrangement links TRBV4-1 to TRBJ2-7; D not resolved. Germline V gene sequence: CDR1 MGHRA, CDR2 YSYEKL. The V end was cut by 4 bases, the J end by 2 bases, with 21 bases between. This CDR3 has 17 amino acids. The DNA for the CDR3 is TGCGCCAGCAGCCCCCCCGCGATTGGGGTTAACCCCTACGAGCAGTACTTC. Its translation: CASSPPAIGVNPYEQYF.

In its sample, this clonotype was seen a few times. The CDR3: CASSRRGANVLTF. The CDR3 DNA follows: TGTGCCAGCAGCCGCCGTGGGGCCAACGTCCTGACTTTC. This chain joins TRBV7-9 and TRBJ2-6, with D unclear. Germline lookup yields CDR1 SEHNR and CDR2 FQNEAQ (reference sequence). The CDR3 has 13 amino acids. Deletions cut 5 bases from V and 3 bases from J, with 5 bases between.

This clonotype was picked up many times. The V and J genes are TRBV12-3 or TRBV12-4 and TRBJ1-2, with a possible D match to TRBD1 (6 bases). V lost 5 bases and J 4 bases, leaving 14 bases between the germline ends. The CDR3 covers 14 residues. The CDR3 DNA sequence: TGTGCCAGCAGTACACAGGGCGTCAGCTATGGCTACACCTTC. Protein sequence: CASSTQGVSYGYTF.

This clonotype occurred a few times. This sequence joins TRBV5-1 and TRBJ1-1; D is uncertain. Trimming shortened V by 2 bases and J by 3 bases, and 14 bases separated the two germline ends. The CDR3 runs to 15 residues. Germline V lookup: CDR1 SGHRS, CDR2 YFSETQ. CDR3 in DNA: TGCGCCAGCAGCTTAAGTCCTGTGGAGGACACTGAAGCTTTCTTT. Amino acid sequence: CASSLSPVEDTEAFF.